This entry lists 19 T cell receptor beta chains sequenced from one sample in a study of T-cell reconstitution after alpha-beta-depleted transplantation in children. Unique molecular identifiers were built into the TCRbeta library. Each CDR3 protein gets one entry after TCRdb re-called the PCR reads with MiXCR. The sample carries about 580,000 distinct CDR3 sequences, 23% recorded once. The specimen was PBMCs, mostly from graft donor cells, collected 360 days after TCRalphabeta/CD19-depleted stem cell transplant. These receptors all come from a boy younger than two who had a stem cell transplant for acute myeloid leukemia, so the T cells may come from the graft donor.

This clonotype was counted ten times or more. The chain combines TRBV6-5 with TRBJ2-3; 7 positions agree with TRBD1. This CDR3 is built from 16 residues. With 2 bases clipped from V and 2 bases from J, the junction kept 7 bases outside the gene matches. CDR1 is MNHEY and CDR2 is SVGAGI in the germline V gene. CDR3 nucleotide sequence: TGTGCCAGCAGTTACGGGGTCCAGGGGGACACAGATACGCAGTATTTT. As protein: CASSYGVQGDTDTQYF.

The V gene is TRBV4-1, the J gene TRBJ2-1; D gene uncertain. Germline lookup yields CDR1 MGHRA and CDR2 YSYEKL. CDR3 length: 14 residues. The ends were cut back, 0 bases at V and 7 bases at J, with 10 bases in the middle. The DNA of the CDR3 is TGCGCCAGCAGCCAAGATAACTACTTTAATGAGCAGTTCTTC. It codes for CASSQDNYFNEQFF.

For the CDR3, the DNA is TGCGCCAGCAGCCAAGAGGGGATCGATTCACCCCTCCACTTT. Translation gives CASSQEGIDSPLHF. This rearrangement joins TRBV4-3 to TRBJ1-6; the D is unclear. Trimming stripped 0 bases from V and 8 bases from J, with 8 bases between. This CDR3 region has 14 residues. Germline CDR1 and CDR2: LGHNA and YSLEER.

This chain connects TRBV7-7 to TRBJ2-1; D perhaps matches TRBD1 (7 bases). Germline lookup yields CDR1 SSHAT and CDR2 FNYEAQ (reference sequence). This CDR3 has 14 amino acids. V was cut by 5 bases and J by 7 bases, with 15 bases left in between. CDR3 coding DNA: TGTGCCAGCAGCCCAGTGGAGGGGGCAAATGAGCAGTTCTTC. Translated: CASSPVEGANEQFF.

This clonotype was counted ten times or more. The V and J genes are TRBV5-1 and TRBJ2-7; tentative D call: TRBD1 (5 bases). Germline-derived CDR1 and CDR2 are SGHRS and YFSETQ. The CDR3 runs to 15 residues. The V and J ends lost 4 bases and 0 bases respectively, with 14 bases between them. CDR3 nucleotides: TGCGCCAGCAGCGCCGACAGAGGTCCCTCCTACGAGCAGTACTTC. This gives the protein CASSADRGPSYEQYF.

This clonotype was counted at least ten times. The chain has TRBV7-2 and TRBJ2-3, with 9 bases aligning to TRBD1. The junction had 15 bases not matched to a gene; V was cut back by 8 bases and J by 6 bases. This CDR3 is 16 amino acids long. The germline CDR1 and CDR2 sequences are SGHTA and FQGNSA. CDR3 nucleotide sequence: TGTGCCAGCGGCTCCCGGGGGACAGGGAAAGGGGATACGCAGTATTTT. Protein: CASGSRGTGKGDTQYF.

This chain links TRBV20-1 with TRBJ1-6; a weak D match, TRBD1 (6 bases). The ends were cut back, 4 bases at V and 0 bases at J, with 10 bases in the middle. The CDR3 has 15 residues. Per the germline V gene, CDR1 is DFQATT and CDR2 is SNEGSKA (reference sequence). CDR3 residues: CSATRGTSYNSPLHF. The DNA for the CDR3 is TGCAGTGCTACCAGGGGAACCTCCTATAATTCACCCCTCCACTTT.

The sample holds one count of this clonotype. The chain couples TRBV3-1 to TRBJ2-1, with D maybe TRBD2 (6 bases). In germline, CDR1 is LGHDT, CDR2 YNNKEL (reference sequence). CDR3 length: 16 amino acids. Deletions cut 1 base from V and 12 bases from J, with 22 bases between. CDR3: CASSQVALARDRGQFF. In DNA, the CDR3 is TGTGCCAGCAGCCAAGTAGCACTAGCCCGAGATAGGGGGCAGTTCTTC.

This clonotype was seen many times. This sequence joins TRBV12-3 or TRBV12-4 and TRBJ2-4; possible D gene TRBD1, 6 bases. The germline V and J ends were trimmed by 5 bases and 7 bases, with 6 bases remaining between them. The length of the CDR3 is 11 residues. In nucleotides, the CDR3 is TGTGCCAGCAGTCAGGGGAACATTCAGTACTTC. This gives the protein CASSQGNIQYF.

This clonotype has only a few counts. This chain uses TRBV12-3 or TRBV12-4 with TRBJ1-1, with TRBD1 as a possible D gene (5 bases). The V end lost 1 base, the J end lost 1 base, and 13 bases lay between the germline ends. The CDR3 runs to 16 residues. The CDR3 region has the DNA TGTGCCAGCAGTTTAGGGGGCCAAACCGGGAACACTGAAGCTTTCTTT. This codes for CASSLGGQTGNTEAFF.

This rearrangement joins TRBV11-2 to TRBJ2-2; D not certain. There are 14 residues in the CDR3. V was pared by 5 bases and J by 7 bases, with 14 bases between. The germline gives CDR1 SGHAT, CDR2 FQNNGV. CDR3 sequence (DNA): TGTGCCAGCAGCCCAAGCGTGGCGAACGGGGAGCTGTTTTTT. This encodes CASSPSVANGELFF. The variable domain in full, with the rest retrieved from reference TRBV11-2 and TRBJ2-2, is EAGVAQSPRYKIIEKRQSVAFWCNPISGHATLYWYQQILGQGPKLLIQFQNNGVVDDSQLPKDRFSAERLKGVDSTLKIQPAKLEDSAVYLCASSPSVANGELFFGEGSRLTVL.

This clonotype came up many times. The V gene is TRBV3-1, the J gene TRBJ1-5; D unclear. V was clipped by 0 bases and J by 0 bases, with 3 bases between them. The CDR3 has 14 amino acids. Germline CDR1 and CDR2: LGHDT and YNNKEL (reference sequence). The CDR3 DNA is TGTGCCAGCAGCCAAGACTTTAGCAATCAGCCCCAGCATTTT. It encodes CASSQDFSNQPQHF.

This clonotype was recorded many times. This chain joins TRBV12-3 or TRBV12-4 and TRBJ2-1, with TRBD1 matching over 8 bases. The length of the CDR3 is 15 residues. V trimming: 7 bases; J trimming: 6 bases; junction bases outside the gene matches: 11. The CDR3 nucleotides are TGTGCCAGCACCTCTCACAGGGGGTACAGCAATGAGCAGTTCTTC. Encoded protein: CASTSHRGYSNEQFF.

This clonotype was detected only a few times. V is TRBV18 and J is TRBJ2-3; D might be TRBD1 or TRBD2, each matching 5 bases. Trimming cost V 3 bases and J 4 bases, with 8 bases left between them. There are 13 residues in the CDR3. From germline, CDR1 is KGHSH and CDR2 LQKENI. CDR3 coding DNA: TGTGCCAGCTCACCCGGGACCTCAGATACGCAGTATTTT. Translated: CASSPGTSDTQYF.

This clonotype has ten or more counts. The chain links TRBV7-9 to TRBJ2-1; 7 nucleotides align to TRBD2. With V trimmed by 0 bases and J by 6 bases, 11 bases remained unmatched. CDR3 length: 17 amino acids. Germline V gene lookup returns CDR1 SEHNR and CDR2 FQNEAQ (reference sequence). CDR3 bases: TGTGCCAGCAGCTTAGCGCTAAGTCCTCCGGGGGGCAATGAGCAGTTCTTC. Residues: CASSLALSPPGGNEQFF. Full variable domain (remainder filled in from reference TRBV7-9 and TRBJ2-1): DTGVSQNPRHKITKRGQNVTFRCDPISEHNRLYWYRQTLGQGPEFLTYFQNEAQLEKSRLLSDRFSAERPKGSFSTLEIQRTEQGDSAMYLCASSLALSPPGGNEQFFGPGTRLTVL.

In its sample, this clonotype was seen a few times. CDR3: CASSLRDSSGNTIYF. For the CDR3, the DNA is TGTGCCAGCAGTTTACGGGACAGCTCTGGAAACACCATATATTTT. The rearrangement joins TRBV6-5 to TRBJ1-3; 7 bases are a match to TRBD1. The CDR3 spans 15 residues. V dropped 4 bases and J dropped 0; count of bases not matched to a gene: 3. Germline V gene sequence: CDR1 MNHEY, CDR2 SVGAGI.

This clonotype came up many times. The V gene is TRBV7-2, the J gene TRBJ2-3; 10 bases are shared with TRBD2. Germline-derived CDR1 and CDR2 are SGHTA and FQGNSA. The CDR3 sequence is 17 residues long. V lost 1 base to trimming and J lost 2 bases; unmatched junction nucleotides: 6. In DNA form, the CDR3 reads TGTGCCAGCAGCTTAGGGCTCGGACTAGCGGACACAGATACGCAGTATTTT. The encoded protein is CASSLGLGLADTDTQYF.

This chain uses TRBV5-1 with TRBJ2-4; 10 bases agree with TRBD1. CDR1 SGHRS and CDR2 YFSETQ come from the germline V gene. The CDR3 spans 15 residues. Germline trimming cut 5 bases from V and 2 bases from J; bases unmatched to any gene: 4. This CDR3 reads CASRGTGEPKNIQYF. DNA of the CDR3: TGCGCCAGCAGAGGGACAGGGGAACCCAAAAACATTCAGTACTTC. Using reference TRBV5-1 and TRBJ2-4 for the parts outside the CDR3, the full variable domain is KAGVTQTPRYLIKTRGQQVTLSCSPISGHRSVSWYQQTPGQGLQFLFEYFSETQRNKGNFPGRFSGRQFSNSRSEMNVSTLELGDSALYLCASRGTGEPKNIQYFGAGTRLSVL.

V is TRBV20-1 and J is TRBJ2-3; TRBD2 aligns across 9 bases. J was trimmed by 2 bases and V by 6 bases; bases with no gene match: 9. CDR3 length equals 15 residues. Germline-derived CDR1 and CDR2 are DFQATT and SNEGSKA (reference sequence). The CDR3 nucleotides are TGCAGTGCAACCCATAGCGGGGGACTCACAGATACGCAGTATTTT. As protein: CSATHSGGLTDTQYF.